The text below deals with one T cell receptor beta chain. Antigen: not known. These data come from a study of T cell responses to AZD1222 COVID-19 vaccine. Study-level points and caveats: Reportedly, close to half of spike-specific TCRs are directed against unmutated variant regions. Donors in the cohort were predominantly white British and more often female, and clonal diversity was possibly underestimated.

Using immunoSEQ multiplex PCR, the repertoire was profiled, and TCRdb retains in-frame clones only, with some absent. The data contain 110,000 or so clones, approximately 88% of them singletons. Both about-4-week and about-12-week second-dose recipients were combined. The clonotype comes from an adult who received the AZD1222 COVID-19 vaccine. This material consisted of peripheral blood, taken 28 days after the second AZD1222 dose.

The CDR3 region is CASSGQGAGELFF. The CDR3 DNA sequence: TGTGCCAGCAGCGGCCAGGGTGCCGGGGAGCTGTTTTTT. The chain couples TRBV5-4 to TRBJ2-2; tentative D call: TRBD1 (5 bases). V dropped 4 bases and J dropped 6 bases, with 10 bases sitting between them. Germline-derived CDR1 and CDR2 are SGHNT and YYREEE (reference sequence). The CDR3 runs to 13 residues.